This is a list of T cell receptor beta chains from one sample in a study of T cell responses to AZD1222 COVID-19 vaccine. Clones were sequenced by immunoSEQ multiplex PCR, and TCRdb holds only the in-frame ones, with some missing. Of nearly 110,000 clones listed, 85% to 90% are singletons. The sequences come from peripheral blood, collected on day 0 of AZD1222 vaccination. These receptors all come from an adult in good health. Both conserved end residues are trimmed from each CDR3.

j_call: TRBJ1-2
v_call: TRBV5-6
cdr3_aa: ASSSDTEYGYT

j_call: TRBJ2-7
v_call: TRBV7-3
cdr3_aa: ASSSSGGYEQY

j_call: TRBJ2-1
v_call: TRBV19
cdr3_aa: ASSPQRGLLHNEQF

j_call: TRBJ1-4
v_call: TRBV9
cdr3_aa: ASSVDANEKLF

j_call: TRBJ2-1
v_call: TRBV21-1
cdr3_aa: ASSKEGAGLSIEQF

j_call: TRBJ2-7
v_call: TRBV15
cdr3_aa: ATSREYGRIDEQY

j_call: TRBJ1-1
v_call: TRBV5-1
cdr3_aa: ASSVSGADNAF

j_call: TRBJ2-7
v_call: TRBV10-2
cdr3_aa: ASSASGSSYEQY

j_call: TRBJ1-6
v_call: TRBV3-1/TRBV3-2
cdr3_aa: ASRPRGQNSPLH

j_call: TRBJ1-2
v_call: TRBV6-6
cdr3_aa: ASAPGSDGYT

j_call: TRBJ1-3
v_call: TRBV28
cdr3_aa: ASRNDRFGGDTRNTIY

j_call: TRBJ2-7
v_call: TRBV2
cdr3_aa: ASVRGSEQY

j_call: TRBJ2-1
v_call: TRBV5-1
cdr3_aa: ASSLPAGGYNEQF

j_call: TRBJ2-2
v_call: TRBV5-4
cdr3_aa: ASSRTGLNTGELF

j_call: TRBJ1-4
v_call: TRBV28
cdr3_aa: ASSRPGSTNEKLF

j_call: TRBJ1-3
v_call: TRBV3-1/TRBV3-2
cdr3_aa: ASGDGPSGNTIY

j_call: TRBJ1-5
v_call: TRBV2
cdr3_aa: ASTGGSPFSNQPQH

j_call: TRBJ2-7
v_call: TRBV2
cdr3_aa: ASRAAAYEQY

j_call: TRBJ1-2
v_call: TRBV4-1
cdr3_aa: ASSQAPTGLYGYT

j_call: TRBJ1-1
v_call: TRBV6-1
cdr3_aa: ASSDTGGSTEAF

j_call: TRBJ2-5
v_call: TRBV2
cdr3_aa: ASRVQETQY

j_call: TRBJ1-6
v_call: TRBV5-1
cdr3_aa: ASSSDSPSSYNSPLH

j_call: TRBJ2-7
v_call: TRBV5-4
cdr3_aa: ASSYSGRAREQY

j_call: TRBJ1-2
v_call: TRBV4-2
cdr3_aa: ASSLSEGQGVLYGYT

j_call: TRBJ1-3
v_call: TRBV12-3/TRBV12-4
cdr3_aa: ASSLERGNTIY

j_call: TRBJ1-1
v_call: TRBV12-3/TRBV12-4
cdr3_aa: ASSPGGTEAF

j_call: TRBJ2-7
v_call: TRBV11-1
cdr3_aa: ASSADRAGVSNEQY

j_call: TRBJ1-2
v_call: TRBV2
cdr3_aa: ASSGRQLNYGYT